This is a list of T cell receptor beta chains from one sample in a study of blood T cell repertoires in COVID-19. Profiling relied on immunoSEQ multiplex PCR, and the TCRdb table lists in-frame clones only, not all of them. The sample shows roughly 520,000 clones, more than 75% of them seen only once. Sequenced input: PBMCs or T cells enriched from blood (not recorded which). Source of these receptors: a woman in her thirties or forties who had recovered from COVID-19. Both conserved end residues are part of each CDR3. The D gene is left open where the match is weak. For some rows the clone size is stated as once, few or many, or as a class when expanded; others skip it.

j_call d_call clone_size v_call cdr3_nt cdr3_aa
TRBJ2-3 . . TRBV7-8 TGTGCCAGCACCCTTATAGATACGCAGTATTTT CASTLIDTQYF
TRBJ1-1 . few TRBV7-2 TGTGCCAGCAGCCCAGGACTGGGGGAAGCTTTCTTT CASSPGLGEAFF
TRBJ2-7 . . TRBV10-1 TGCGCCAGCAGCTCCGGGAGCACGGGCGAGCAGTACTTC CASSSGSTGEQYF
TRBJ1-4 . . TRBV18 TGTGCCAGCTCACAGGAGGGGAATGAAAAACTGTTTTTT CASSQEGNEKLFF
TRBJ2-7 TRBD2 . TRBV15 TGTGCCACCAGGGATACTAGCGGGAGGGCCGACGAGCAGTACTTC CATRDTSGRADEQYF
TRBJ2-7 . . TRBV27 TGTGCCAGCAGTCTAACCGTCCTATACGAGCAGTACTTC CASSLTVLYEQYF
TRBJ1-1 . . TRBV6-2/TRBV6-3 TGTGCCAGCAGTTCGGGCCTGGGGGGAGGGAACACTGAAGCTTTCTTT CASSSGLGGGNTEAFF
TRBJ1-2 . few TRBV4-2 TGTGCCAGCAGCCCAGGAGGAGGTATTAACTATGGCTACACCTTC CASSPGGGINYGYTF
TRBJ2-7 . . TRBV11-2 TGTGCCAGCAGCTTAGATCGGTTACTTCCCGGCTACGAGCAGTACTTC CASSLDRLLPGYEQYF
TRBJ2-7 TRBD1 . TRBV18 TGTGCCAGCTCACCGGTAGGACAGGGATACGAGCAGTACTTC CASSPVGQGYEQYF
TRBJ1-5 . . TRBV19 TGTGCCAGTAGTGTCAGGGGTCTTCAGCCCCAGCATTTT CASSVRGLQPQHF
TRBJ2-4 . . TRBV6-9 TGTGCCAGCAGTTATTCGAACGGGAGCGCCAAACTAGCCAAAAACATTCAGTACTTC CASSYSNGSAKLAKNIQYF
TRBJ1-3 . . TRBV4-3 TGCGCCAGCAGCCAAGATCCGCGCTCGATCTCTGGAAACACCATATATTTT CASSQDPRSISGNTIYF
TRBJ1-1 TRBD1 . TRBV5-1 TGCGCCAGCAGCTTGGAACCGACAGGGGCGAACACTGAAGCTTTCTTT CASSLEPTGANTEAFF
TRBJ2-1 TRBD2 . TRBV5-1 TGCGCCAGCAGCCCGGGGGGACTCCACTACAATGAGCAGTTCTTC CASSPGGLHYNEQFF
TRBJ1-4 TRBD1 . TRBV10-3 TGTGCCATCAATACAGGGGAGAATGAAAAACTGTTTTTT CAINTGENEKLFF
TRBJ1-1 TRBD1 . TRBV3-1/TRBV3-2 TGTGCCAGCAGCCAAACAGGGGAAACTGAAGCTTTCTTT CASSQTGETEAFF
TRBJ2-7 . few TRBV11-2 TGTGCCAGCAGCCCCTCCGGCGAGCAGTACTTC CASSPSGEQYF
TRBJ2-1 . . TRBV4-3 TGCGCCAGCAGCCAAGATAATGGAGCGCTCGATGAGCAGTTCTTC CASSQDNGALDEQFF
TRBJ2-1 TRBD2 . TRBV7-2 TGTGCCAGTAGCCGCAACCTGGGACTAGCGGGAGCGTGGAAAAATGAGCAGTTCTTC CASSRNLGLAGAWKNEQFF
TRBJ1-6 TRBD1 . TRBV27 TGTGCCAGCAGTTCGCGGGACAGGGGTCCCACCTTGGATTCACCCCTCCACTTT CASSSRDRGPTLDSPLHF
TRBJ2-2 TRBD2 once TRBV7-8 TGTGCCAGCAGCTCGACTAGCGGGACTCCCTCGAAGGGGGAGCTGTTTTTT CASSSTSGTPSKGELFF
TRBJ2-3 . once TRBV7-8 TGTGCCAGCAGCGGAGGACAGCATTGGAGGGCTAGCACAGATACGCAGTATTTT CASSGGQHWRASTDTQYF
TRBJ2-1 TRBD1 . TRBV29-1 TGCAGCGTTGGGGACAGGGGCCGTGACAATGAGCAGTTCTTC CSVGDRGRDNEQFF
TRBJ2-7 TRBD2 . TRBV10-3 TGTGCCATCAGTGAGTCTCAATTTAGCGGGAGTAAATACGAGCAGTACTTC CAISESQFSGSKYEQYF
TRBJ1-1 TRBD1 . TRBV15 TGTGCCACCAGCAAAGGGGACAGCCCGAACACTGAAGCTTTCTTT CATSKGDSPNTEAFF
TRBJ2-5 TRBD2 . TRBV4-3 TGCGCCAGCAGCCCGCGGGCGGGAGGGGAAGGAGAGACCCAGTACTTC CASSPRAGGEGETQYF
TRBJ2-7 TRBD1 . TRBV5-5 TGTGCCAGCAGTAACCCCAGGGACAGGGGATACGAGCAGTACTTC CASSNPRDRGYEQYF
TRBJ2-3 . . TRBV5-1 TGCGCCACTACCCTACAGGGTTATCCCCCTACTAGCACAGATACGCAGTATTTT CATTLQGYPPTSTDTQYF
TRBJ1-6 . . TRBV5-4 TGTGCCAGCAGCGACGGACAGCCTAATTCACCCCTCCACTTT CASSDGQPNSPLHF
TRBJ2-3 . once TRBV4-3 TGCGCCAGCAGCCAATCTCCTAGTGCAAGCACAGATACGCAGTATTTT CASSQSPSASTDTQYF
TRBJ2-7 . . TRBV5-4 TGTGCCAGCAGCTTGGGCGGGAAGGAGCAGTACTTC CASSLGGKEQYF
TRBJ1-1 . once TRBV5-1 TGCGCCAGCAGCTTGGCCGCGAAGGGGCCCATGAACACTGAAGCTTTCTTT CASSLAAKGPMNTEAFF
TRBJ2-1 TRBD2 . TRBV10-3 TGTGCCATCAGTGAGTCGAGGGGCGGGAGGGCCACCTACAATGAGCAGTTCTTC CAISESRGGRATYNEQFF
TRBJ2-7 TRBD2 . TRBV3-1/TRBV3-2 TGTGCCAGCAGCCAAGAAGGCAATCCGGGGGGCTACGAGCAGTACTTC CASSQEGNPGGYEQYF
TRBJ2-2 . . TRBV4-3 TGCGCCAGCAGCCAAGACACCCCTGGTAGCGGAGAATCCACCGGGGAGCTGTTTTTT CASSQDTPGSGESTGELFF
TRBJ1-1 TRBD1 . TRBV6-2/TRBV6-3 TGTGCCAGCAGTTATGTTCGGGACAGGGTAGGCACTGAAGCTTTCTTT CASSYVRDRVGTEAFF
TRBJ2-2 . . TRBV5-5 TGTGCCAGCAGAACAGGTGCCGAAGGGGAGCTGTTTTTT CASRTGAEGELFF
TRBJ1-1 . . TRBV13 TGTGCCAGCAGCACCGCACCGACAGCTGAAGCTTTCTTT CASSTAPTAEAFF
TRBJ1-2 . . TRBV5-1 TGCGCCAGCAGCTTGGGAACGAGGGATGGCTACACCTTC CASSLGTRDGYTF
TRBJ2-5 TRBD2 . TRBV19 TGTGCCAGTAGTATAACCCCTCCGACTAGCGGGAGGGGGCAAGAGACCCAGTACTTC CASSITPPTSGRGQETQYF
TRBJ2-3 . . TRBV6-5 TGTGCCAGTCCTGTGGGGGCCATCACAGATACGCAGTATTTT CASPVGAITDTQYF
TRBJ1-2 TRBD1 . TRBV28 TGTGCCAGCAGTTCTCCGGACAGGGGGGTAAATGGCTACACCTTC CASSSPDRGVNGYTF
TRBJ2-1 TRBD2 . TRBV7-6 TGTGCCAGCAGCTTCCAGCGGGAGGGCAAGTACGAGCAGTTCTTC CASSFQREGKYEQFF
TRBJ2-3 TRBD1 . TRBV11-2 TGTGCCAGCAGCGTAGGGGGGACAGGGAGCACAGATACGCAGTATTTT CASSVGGTGSTDTQYF
TRBJ2-1 . . TRBV18 TGTGCCAGCTCACCAGGGCCGGGGGACGAGCAGTTCTTC CASSPGPGDEQFF
TRBJ1-4 TRBD1 . TRBV19 TGTGCCAGTAGTCCTCCGTACAACAGGGGTGGGGAAAAACTGTTTTTT CASSPPYNRGGEKLFF
TRBJ2-1 . . TRBV19 TGTGCCAGTAGTATAGTACTAGGGGGTGAGCAGTTCTTC CASSIVLGGEQFF
TRBJ1-1 TRBD1 . TRBV6-4 TGTGCCAGCAGTGGGGACAGAGTTGAAGCTTTCTTT CASSGDRVEAFF
TRBJ2-4 TRBD1 . TRBV2 TGTGCCAGCAGTGGGGACAGTTTAGCCAAAAACATTCAGTACTTC CASSGDSLAKNIQYF
TRBJ1-1 . once TRBV30 TGTGCCTGGAGTGTACTGAACGGGAACACTGAAGCTTTCTTT CAWSVLNGNTEAFF
TRBJ1-1 TRBD1 . TRBV14 TGTGCCAGCAGCCCCCTAATGGGGAAAGACAGGGACGCTTTCTTT CASSPLMGKDRDAFF
TRBJ2-5 TRBD2 . TRBV5-4 TGTGCCAGCAGCTTACGGGGGGAAGAGACCCAGTACTTC CASSLRGEETQYF
TRBJ2-4 . . TRBV5-6 TGTGCCAGCAGCTCATTTGAGACCAAAAACATTCAGTACTTC CASSSFETKNIQYF
TRBJ2-7 TRBD2 . TRBV20-1 TGCAGTGCTAGTCCCCCTAGCGGGTCCTACGAGCAGTACTTC CSASPPSGSYEQYF